This TCR beta chain came from a study of blood T cell repertoires in COVID-19. Study background: COVID-19 samples from acute and convalescent phases originated in the United States, Italy and Spain. Sources were T cells, B-cell-depleted T cells, or PBMCs; the material itself was cDNA or gDNA.

Sequencing was performed with immunoSEQ multiplex PCR; in TCRdb, only in-frame clones are kept and a portion is missing. The table records roughly 260,000 clones, approximately 91% of them present only once. The sequence came from a middle-aged woman who had recovered from COVID-19. Sequencing was performed on peripheral blood.

The CDR3 protein is CASSLDLGQGPTNEKLFF. The CDR3 nucleotides read TGTGCCAGCAGCTTAGACTTGGGACAGGGGCCAACTAATGAAAAACTGTTTTTT. The V and J genes are TRBV7-9 and TRBJ1-4; 10 bases fit TRBD1. CDR3 size: 18 residues. Germline V gives CDR1 SEHNR, CDR2 FQNEAQ (reference sequence). Losses at the gene ends were 1 base for V and 0 bases for J; bases not matched to a gene: 5.